What follows is one TCR beta chain and its context. Its antigen is as yet unknown. The ends lost 7 bases at V and 10 bases at J; junction bases unmatched: 7. Per germline, CDR1 SQVTM and CDR2 ANQGSEA. This CDR3 is 11 amino acids long. This entry comes from a study of blood T cells in healthy people across ages. Whole-study results and caveats: Among long-lived donors, naive CD4+ cells were more numerous and diversity higher than in aged donors. In these data, TCR beta diversity tracked strongly with naive T cell percentage.

Alongside a J-beta primer mix, a sample-barcoded 5' primer served in a second PCR lasting about 7 to 12 cycles. In TCRdb, the 5' RACE reads were re-called with MiXCR into one record per CDR3 protein. The repertoire holds roughly 730,000 distinct CDR3 sequences, about 61% seen once, with roughly 24% in the top ten. J is TRBJ2-1 and V is TRBV29-1; 7 nucleotides agree with TRBD1. This clonotype originated in a man between 35 and 55 years old in good health. The sequenced sample consisted of blood. CDR3 DNA: TGCAGCGCGACAGGGAAGGGGGAGCAGTTCTTC. Translation: CSATGKGEQFF.